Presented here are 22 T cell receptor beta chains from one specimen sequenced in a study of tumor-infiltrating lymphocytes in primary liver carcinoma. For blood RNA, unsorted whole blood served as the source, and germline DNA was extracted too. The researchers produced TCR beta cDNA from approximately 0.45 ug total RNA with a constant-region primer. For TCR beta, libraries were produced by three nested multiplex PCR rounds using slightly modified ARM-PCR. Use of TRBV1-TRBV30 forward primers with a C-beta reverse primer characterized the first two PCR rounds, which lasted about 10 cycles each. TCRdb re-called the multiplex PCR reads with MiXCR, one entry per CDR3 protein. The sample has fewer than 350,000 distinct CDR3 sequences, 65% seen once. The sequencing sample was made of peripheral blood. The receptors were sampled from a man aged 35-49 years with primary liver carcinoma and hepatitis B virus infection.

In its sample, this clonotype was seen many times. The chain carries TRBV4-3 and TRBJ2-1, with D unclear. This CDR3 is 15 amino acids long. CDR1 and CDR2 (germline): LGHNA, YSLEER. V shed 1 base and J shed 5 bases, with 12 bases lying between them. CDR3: CASSQGFGTDNEQFF. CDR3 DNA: TGCGCCAGCAGCCAAGGGTTCGGTACTGACAATGAGCAGTTCTTC.

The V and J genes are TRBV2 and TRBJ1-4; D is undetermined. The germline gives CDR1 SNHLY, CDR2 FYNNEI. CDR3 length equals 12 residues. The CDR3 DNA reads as TGTGCTATGGGCTCAACTAATGAAAAACTGTTTTTT. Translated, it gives CAMGSTNEKLFF.

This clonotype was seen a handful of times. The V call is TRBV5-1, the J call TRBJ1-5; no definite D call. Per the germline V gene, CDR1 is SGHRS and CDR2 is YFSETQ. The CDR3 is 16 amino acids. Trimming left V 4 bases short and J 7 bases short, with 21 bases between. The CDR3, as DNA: TGCGCCAGCAGCCCAGACGGGGAAGCCGCGATCCAGCCCCAGCATTTT. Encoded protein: CASSPDGEAAIQPQHF.

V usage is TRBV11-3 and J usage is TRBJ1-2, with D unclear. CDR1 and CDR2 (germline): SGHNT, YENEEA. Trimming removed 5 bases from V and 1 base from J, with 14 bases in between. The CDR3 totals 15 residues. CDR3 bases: TGTGCCAGCAGCCCCCGGGCCCCCATTAACTATGGCTACACCTTC. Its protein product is CASSPRAPINYGYTF.

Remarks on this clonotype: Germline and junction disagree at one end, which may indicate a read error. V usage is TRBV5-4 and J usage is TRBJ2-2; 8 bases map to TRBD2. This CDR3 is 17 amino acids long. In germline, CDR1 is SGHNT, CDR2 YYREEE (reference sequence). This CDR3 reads CASSLPSSGTNTGVLFF. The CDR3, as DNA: TGTGCCAGCAGCCTACCTAGTAGCGGGACGAACACCGGGGTGCTGTTTTTT. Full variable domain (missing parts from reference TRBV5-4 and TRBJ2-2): ETGVTQSPTHLIKTRGQQVTLRCSSQSGHNTVSWYQQALGQGPQFIFQYYREEENGRGNFPPRFSGLQFPNYSSELNVNALELDDSALYLCASSLPSSGTNTGVLFFGEGSRLTVL.

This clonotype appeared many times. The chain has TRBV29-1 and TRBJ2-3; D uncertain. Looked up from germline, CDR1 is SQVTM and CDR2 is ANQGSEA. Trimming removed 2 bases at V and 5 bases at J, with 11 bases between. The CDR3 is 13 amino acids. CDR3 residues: CSVELLPGDTQYF. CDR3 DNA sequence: TGCAGCGTTGAACTCCTGCCCGGAGATACGCAGTATTTT.

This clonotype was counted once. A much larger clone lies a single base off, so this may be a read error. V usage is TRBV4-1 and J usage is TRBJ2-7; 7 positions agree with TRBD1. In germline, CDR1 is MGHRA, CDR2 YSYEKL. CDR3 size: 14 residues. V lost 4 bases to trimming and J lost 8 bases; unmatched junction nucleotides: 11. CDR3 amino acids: CASSPDRVAHKQYF. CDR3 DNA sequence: TGCGCCAGCAGCCCAGACAGGGTAGCTCACAAGCAGTACTTC.

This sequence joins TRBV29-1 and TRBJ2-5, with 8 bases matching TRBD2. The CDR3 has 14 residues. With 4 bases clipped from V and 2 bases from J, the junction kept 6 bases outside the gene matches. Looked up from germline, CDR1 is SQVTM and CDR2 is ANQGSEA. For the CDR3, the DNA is TGCAGCGTTGGAGATGGGACTAGTCAAGAGACCCAGTACTTC. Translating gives CSVGDGTSQETQYF.

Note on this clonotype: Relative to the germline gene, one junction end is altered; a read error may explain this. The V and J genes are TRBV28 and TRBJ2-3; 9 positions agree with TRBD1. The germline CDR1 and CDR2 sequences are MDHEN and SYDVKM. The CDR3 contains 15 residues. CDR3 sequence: CASSSQQGAGDAQYF. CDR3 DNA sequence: TGTGCCAGCAGTTCTCAACAGGGGGCGGGAGATGCGCAGTATTTT.

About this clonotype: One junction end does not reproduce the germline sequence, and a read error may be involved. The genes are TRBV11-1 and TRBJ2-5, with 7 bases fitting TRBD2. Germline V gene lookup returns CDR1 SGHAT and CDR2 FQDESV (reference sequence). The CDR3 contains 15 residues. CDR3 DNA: TGTGCCAGCAGCAAAGGGACTACCCTCCAAGAGACCCACTACTTC. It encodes CASSKGTTLQETHYF.

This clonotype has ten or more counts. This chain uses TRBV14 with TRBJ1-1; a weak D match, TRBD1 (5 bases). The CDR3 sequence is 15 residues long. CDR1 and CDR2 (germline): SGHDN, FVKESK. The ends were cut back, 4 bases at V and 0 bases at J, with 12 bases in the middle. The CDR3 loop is CASSLLGTVNTEAFF. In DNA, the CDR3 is TGTGCCAGCAGCCTACTGGGGACGGTGAACACTGAAGCTTTCTTT.

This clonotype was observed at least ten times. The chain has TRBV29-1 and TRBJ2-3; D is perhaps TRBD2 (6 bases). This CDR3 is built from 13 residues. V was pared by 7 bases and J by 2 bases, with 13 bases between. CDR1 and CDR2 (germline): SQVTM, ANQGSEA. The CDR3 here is CSARRGNTDTQYF. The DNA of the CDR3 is TGCAGCGCCAGGCGGGGCAACACAGATACGCAGTATTTT.

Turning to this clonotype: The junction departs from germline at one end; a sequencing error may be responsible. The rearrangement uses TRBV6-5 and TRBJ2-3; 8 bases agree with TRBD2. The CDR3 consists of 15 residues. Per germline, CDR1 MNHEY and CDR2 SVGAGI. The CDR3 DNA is TGCGCCAGCAACCCGGGACTAGTGGGAACAGATACGCAGTATTTT. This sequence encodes CASNPGLVGTDTQYF.

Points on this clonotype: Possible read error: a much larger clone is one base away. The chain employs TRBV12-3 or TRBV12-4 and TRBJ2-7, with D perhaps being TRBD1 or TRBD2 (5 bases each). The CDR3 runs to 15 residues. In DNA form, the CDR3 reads TGTGCCAGCACCGGAAAAGGGACGGCCTCCTACGAGCAGTGCTTC. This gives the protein CASTGKGTASYEQCF.

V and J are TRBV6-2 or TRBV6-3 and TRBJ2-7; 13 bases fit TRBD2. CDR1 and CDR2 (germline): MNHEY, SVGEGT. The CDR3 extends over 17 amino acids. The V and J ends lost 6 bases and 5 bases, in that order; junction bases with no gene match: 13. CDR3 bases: TGTGCCAGCAGACACTGGACTAGCGGGAGATCAGTCCACGAGCAGTACTTC. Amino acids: CASRHWTSGRSVHEQYF.

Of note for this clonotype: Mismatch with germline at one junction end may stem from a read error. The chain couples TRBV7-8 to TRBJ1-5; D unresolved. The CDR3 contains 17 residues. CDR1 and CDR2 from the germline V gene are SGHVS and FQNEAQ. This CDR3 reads CASSPKEAIYSNQPRHF. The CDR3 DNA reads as TGTGCCAGCAGCCCTAAAGAAGCTATCTATAGCAATCAGCCCCGGCATTTT.

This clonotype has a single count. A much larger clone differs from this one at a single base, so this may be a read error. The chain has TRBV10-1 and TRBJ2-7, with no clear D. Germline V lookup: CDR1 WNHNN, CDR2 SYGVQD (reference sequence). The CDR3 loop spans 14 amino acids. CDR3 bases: TGCGCCAGCAGTGAGTCGGCAGTTGGCTACGAGCGGTACTTC. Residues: CASSESAVGYERYF.

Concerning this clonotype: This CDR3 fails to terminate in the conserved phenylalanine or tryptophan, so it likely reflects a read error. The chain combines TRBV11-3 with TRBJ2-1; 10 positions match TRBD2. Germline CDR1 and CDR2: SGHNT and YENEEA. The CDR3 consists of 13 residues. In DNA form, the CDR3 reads TGCGCCGGCAGCCGACTAGCGGGTAATGAGCAGTTCCTC. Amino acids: CAGSRLAGNEQFL.

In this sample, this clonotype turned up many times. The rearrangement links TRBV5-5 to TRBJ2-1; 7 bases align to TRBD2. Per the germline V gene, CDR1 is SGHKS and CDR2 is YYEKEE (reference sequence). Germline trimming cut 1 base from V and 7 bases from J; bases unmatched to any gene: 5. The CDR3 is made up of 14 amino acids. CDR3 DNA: TGTGCCAGCAGCTTGTTGGGAGGGCCTAATGAGCAGTTCTTC. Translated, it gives CASSLLGGPNEQFF.

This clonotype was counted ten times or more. CDR3 sequence: CASSKGQGGGTDTQYF. CDR3 sequence (DNA): TGCGCCAGCAGCAAAGGACAGGGTGGAGGCACAGATACGCAGTATTTT. The rearrangement joins TRBV5-1 to TRBJ2-3, with TRBD1 matching 8 bases. Germline assignment: CDR1 SGHRS and CDR2 YFSETQ. J gave up 1 base and V 4 bases, and 8 bases lay outside the gene matches. The CDR3 is 16 residues long. The full variable domain, with the rest looked up from reference TRBV5-1 and TRBJ2-3, is KAGVTQTPRYLIKTRGQQVTLSCSPISGHRSVSWYQQTPGQGLQFLFEYFSETQRNKGNFPGRFSGRQFSNSRSEMNVSTLELGDSALYLCASSKGQGGGTDTQYFGPGTRLTVL.

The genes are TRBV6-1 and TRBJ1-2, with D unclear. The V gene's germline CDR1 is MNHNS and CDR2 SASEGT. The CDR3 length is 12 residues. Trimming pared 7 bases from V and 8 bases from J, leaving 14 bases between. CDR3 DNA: TGTGCCAGCATGGATAGAGATTCGGGCTACACCTTC. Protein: CASMDRDSGYTF.

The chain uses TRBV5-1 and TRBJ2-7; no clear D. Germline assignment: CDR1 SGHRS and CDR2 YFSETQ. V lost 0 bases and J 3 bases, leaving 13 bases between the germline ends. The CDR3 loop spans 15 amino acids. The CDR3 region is CASSLGGRLNYEQYF. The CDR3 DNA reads TGCGCCAGCAGCTTGGGCGGACGTTTGAACTACGAGCAGTACTTC.